Ten or more counts support the clone carrying this T cell receptor beta chain. The germline V gene has CDR1 GTSNPN and CDR2 SVGIG (reference sequence). The germline V and J ends were trimmed by 2 bases and 7 bases, with 11 bases remaining between them. The CDR3 is 13 amino acids. The sample is drawn from a study of regulatory T cells in long-lasting Graves disease. This sample's time point: newly diagnosed GD, antithyroid drugs for less than 3 months. With RNA extracted from PBMCs as input, the TCR library was made. For TCR beta, libraries came from iRepertoire HTBI primers and Arm-PCR of CDR3 regions. TCRdb processed the multiplex PCR reads anew with MiXCR; each CDR3 protein has one entry. The sample lists some 320,000 distinct CDR3 sequences, under 20% occurring once.

The rearrangement uses TRBV30 and TRBJ1-4; D uncertain. This receptor was obtained from a female donor with Graves disease. The input for sequencing was peripheral blood mononuclear cells (PBMCs), taken at new diagnosis, from a patient treated with antithyroid drugs. CDR3: CAWSRSSVEKLFF. The CDR3 DNA is TGTGCCTGGAGTCGGTCTTCGGTTGAAAAACTGTTTTTT.